The next 7 T cell receptor beta chains were all read from a single sample in a study of Ad26.COV2.S vaccination and SARS-CoV-2 variants. Libraries were prepared by immunoSEQ multiplex PCR; TCRdb keeps only in-frame clonotypes and omits some of them. This table holds about 350,000 clones, 70% to 90% found once. Treatment given: 19 received Ad26.COV2.S at low or high dose, single or two shots; 5 received placebo; per-sample allocation not given. Material that was analyzed had been drawn on day 63 after the first vaccine or placebo injection. The material was peripheral blood, obtained in a trial of Ad26.COV2.S vaccine versus placebo. These receptors came from a person between 18 and 60 years old who received the Ad26.COV2.S COVID-19 vaccine or a placebo.

V is TRBV7-9 and J is TRBJ1-6, with TRBD1 matching over 9 bases. This CDR3 is 17 amino acids long. From germline, CDR1 is SEHNR and CDR2 FQNEAQ (reference sequence). Trimming at V came to 5 bases and at J to 6 bases, leaving 11 bases not matched to a gene. The CDR3, as DNA: TGTGCCAGCAGCCGGCAGGGACAGGGAGTACCTAATTCACCCCTCCACTTT. It translates to CASSRQGQGVPNSPLHF.

This chain joins TRBV19 and TRBJ1-2, with TRBD1 matching 10 bases. Looked up from germline, CDR1 is LNHDA and CDR2 is SQIVND (reference sequence). V lost 7 bases, J lost 4 bases, and 9 bases stayed unmatched. The CDR3 covers 15 residues. In nucleotides, the CDR3 is TGTGCCAGTACCGGTTCGGACAGGGGGGCCTATGGCTACACCTTC. Its translation is CASTGSDRGAYGYTF.

The table lists this clone with a few counts. This chain joins TRBV6-2 or TRBV6-3 and TRBJ2-5; D might be TRBD1 (6 bases). The CDR3 totals 15 residues. CDR1 is MNHEY, CDR2 SVGEGT, per germline. V shed 3 bases and J shed 0 bases, with 11 bases lying between them. This CDR3 reads CASSYPGANQETQYF. CDR3 nucleotides: TGTGCCAGCAGTTATCCAGGGGCAAACCAAGAGACCCAGTACTTC.

The chain joins TRBV23-1 to TRBJ2-5, with 8 positions matching TRBD1. TRBV23-1 is an open reading frame whose function is uncertain. V dropped 3 bases and J dropped 0; count of bases not matched to a gene: 6. The CDR3 length is 16 residues. The CDR3 coding sequence is TGCGCCAGCAGTCAGGCGGACAGGGACGACCAAGAGACCCAGTACTTC. Its protein is CASSQADRDDQETQYF.

This chain connects TRBV29-1 to TRBJ1-5; 7 positions agree with TRBD1. This CDR3 has 14 amino acids. CDR1 and CDR2 (germline): SQVTM, ANQGSEA. J gave up 11 bases and V 6 bases, and 16 bases lay outside the gene matches. This CDR3 is CSVSRDSGGGAQHF. The CDR3 nucleotides read TGCAGCGTCTCTCGGGACAGCGGGGGAGGAGCCCAGCATTTT.

This clone was seen at least ten times. The rearrangement joins TRBV15 to TRBJ2-2; 12 bases fit TRBD2. Germline V gives CDR1 LNHNV, CDR2 YYDKDF (reference sequence). The CDR3 is made up of 18 amino acids. V shed 0 bases and J 7 bases; nucleotides not matched to a gene: 9. The DNA of the CDR3 is TGTGCCACCAGCAGAGAAGGGGCTAGCGGGAGGGCTGACGGGGAGCTGTTTTTT. Residues: CATSREGASGRADGELFF.

The gene calls are TRBV9 and TRBJ1-5, with unresolved D. Germline CDR1 and CDR2: SGDLS and YYNGEE. The CDR3 runs 15 residues. Trimming shortened V by 0 bases and J by 3 bases, and 10 bases separated the two germline ends. This CDR3 is CASSVEGGYNQPQHF. In nucleotides, the CDR3 is TGTGCCAGCAGCGTAGAAGGAGGGTACAATCAGCCCCAGCATTTT.